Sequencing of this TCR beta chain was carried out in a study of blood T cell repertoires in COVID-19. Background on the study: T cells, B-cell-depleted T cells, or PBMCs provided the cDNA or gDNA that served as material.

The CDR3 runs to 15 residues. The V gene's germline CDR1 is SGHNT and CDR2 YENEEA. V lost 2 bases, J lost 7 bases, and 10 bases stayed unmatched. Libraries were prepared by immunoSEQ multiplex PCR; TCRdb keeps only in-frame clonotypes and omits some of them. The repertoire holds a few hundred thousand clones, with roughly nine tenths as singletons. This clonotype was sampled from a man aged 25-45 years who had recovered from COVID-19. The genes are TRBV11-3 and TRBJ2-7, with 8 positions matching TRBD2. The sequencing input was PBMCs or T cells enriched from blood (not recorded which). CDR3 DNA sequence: TGTGCCAGCAGCTTAATGCGGGAGGTCTCGAGGGAGCAGTACTTC. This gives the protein CASSLMREVSREQYF. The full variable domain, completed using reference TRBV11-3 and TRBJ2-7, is EAGVVQSPRYKIIEKKQPVAFWCNPISGHNTLYWYLQNLGQGPELLIRYENEEAVDDSQLPKDRFSAERLKGVDSTLKIQPAELGDSAVYLCASSLMREVSREQYFGPGTRLTVT.